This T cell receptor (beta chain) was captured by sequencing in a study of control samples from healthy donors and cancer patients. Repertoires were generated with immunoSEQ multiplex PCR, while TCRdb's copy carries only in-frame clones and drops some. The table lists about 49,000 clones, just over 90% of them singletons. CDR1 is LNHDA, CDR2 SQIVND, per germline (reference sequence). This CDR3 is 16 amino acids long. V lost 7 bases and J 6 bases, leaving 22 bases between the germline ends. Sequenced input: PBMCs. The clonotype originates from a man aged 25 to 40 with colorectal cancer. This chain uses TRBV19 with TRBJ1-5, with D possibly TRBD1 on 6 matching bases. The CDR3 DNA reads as TGTGCCAGTACATTTAACCGGGACCTAGGGGGTCAGCCCCAGCATTTT. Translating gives CASTFNRDLGGQPQHF.